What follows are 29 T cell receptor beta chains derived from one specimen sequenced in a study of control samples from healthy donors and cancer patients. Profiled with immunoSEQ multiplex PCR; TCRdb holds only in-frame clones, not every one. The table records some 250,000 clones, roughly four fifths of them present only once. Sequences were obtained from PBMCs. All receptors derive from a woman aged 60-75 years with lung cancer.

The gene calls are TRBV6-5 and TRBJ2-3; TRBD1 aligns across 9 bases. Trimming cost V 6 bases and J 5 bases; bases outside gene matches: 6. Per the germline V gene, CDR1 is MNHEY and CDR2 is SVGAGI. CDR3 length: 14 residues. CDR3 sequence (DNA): TGTGCCAGCAGGTCACAGGGGGCCCAAGATACGCAGTATTTT. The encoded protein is CASRSQGAQDTQYF.

The CDR3 DNA is TGTGCCTGGAGTGGTACTACCGATCAGCCCCAGCATTTT. This encodes CAWSGTTDQPQHF. The V call is TRBV30, the J call TRBJ1-5, with D hard to call. The CDR3 sequence is 13 residues long. Trimming cost V 1 base and J 5 bases, with 9 bases left between them. Germline-derived CDR1 and CDR2 are GTSNPN and SVGIG (reference sequence).

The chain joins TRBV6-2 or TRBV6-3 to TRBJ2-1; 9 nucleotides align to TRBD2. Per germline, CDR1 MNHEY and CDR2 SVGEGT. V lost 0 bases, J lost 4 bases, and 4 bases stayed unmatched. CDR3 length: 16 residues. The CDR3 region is CASSYSSSGTYNEQFF. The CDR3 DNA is TGTGCCAGCAGTTACTCTTCTAGCGGGACTTACAATGAGCAGTTCTTC.

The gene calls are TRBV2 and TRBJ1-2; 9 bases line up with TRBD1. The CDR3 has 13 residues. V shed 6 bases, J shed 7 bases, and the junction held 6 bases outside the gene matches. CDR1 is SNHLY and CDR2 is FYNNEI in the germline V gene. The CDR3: CASRPGQGSGYTF. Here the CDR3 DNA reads TGTGCCAGCAGACCGGGACAGGGTTCTGGCTACACCTTC.

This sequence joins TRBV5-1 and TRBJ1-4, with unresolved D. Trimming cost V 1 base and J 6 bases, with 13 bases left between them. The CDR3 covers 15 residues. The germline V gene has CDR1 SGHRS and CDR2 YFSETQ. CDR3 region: CASSLLFRLDEKLFF. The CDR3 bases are TGCGCCAGCAGCTTGTTGTTCAGGCTGGATGAAAAACTGTTTTTT.

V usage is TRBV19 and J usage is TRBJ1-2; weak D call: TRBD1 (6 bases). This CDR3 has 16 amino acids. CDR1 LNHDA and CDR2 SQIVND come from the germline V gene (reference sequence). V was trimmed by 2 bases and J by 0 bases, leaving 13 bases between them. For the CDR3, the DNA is TGTGCCAGTAGTATAACGGGGACAAGAACTAACTATGGCTACACCTTC. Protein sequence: CASSITGTRTNYGYTF. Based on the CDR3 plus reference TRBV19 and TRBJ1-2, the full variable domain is DGGITQSPKYLFRKEGQNVTLSCEQNLNHDAMYWYRQDPGQGLRLIYYSQIVNDFQKGDIAEGYSVSREKKESFPLTVTSAQKNPTAFYLCASSITGTRTNYGYTFGSGTRLTVV.

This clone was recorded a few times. CDR3 protein: CASSRMLGQGGYEQYF. CDR3 nucleotide sequence: TGTGCCAGCAGCCGGATGCTTGGACAGGGGGGCTACGAGCAGTACTTC. V usage is TRBV14 and J usage is TRBJ2-7; 10 bases are a match to TRBD1. Germline V gene data show CDR1 as SGHDN and CDR2 as FVKESK. The V segment lost 4 bases and the J segment 3 bases; nucleotides outside the gene matches: 9. The CDR3 sequence is 16 residues long.

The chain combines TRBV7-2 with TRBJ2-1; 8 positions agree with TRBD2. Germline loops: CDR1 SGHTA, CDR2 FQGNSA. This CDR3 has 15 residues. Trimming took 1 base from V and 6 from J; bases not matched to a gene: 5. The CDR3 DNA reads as TGTGCCAGCAGCTTAGACGGGAGGGCCTTCAATGAGCAGTTCTTC. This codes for CASSLDGRAFNEQFF. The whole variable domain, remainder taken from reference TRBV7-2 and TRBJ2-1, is GAGVSQSPSNKVTEKGKDVELRCDPISGHTALYWYRQSLGQGLEFLIYFQGNSAPDKSGLPSDRFSAERTGGSVSTLTIQRTQQEDSAVYLCASSLDGRAFNEQFFGPGTRLTVL.

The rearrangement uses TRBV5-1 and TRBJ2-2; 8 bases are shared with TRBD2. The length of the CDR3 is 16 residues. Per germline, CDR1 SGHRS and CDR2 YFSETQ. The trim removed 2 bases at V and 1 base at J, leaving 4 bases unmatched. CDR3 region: CASSFFAGGNTGELFF. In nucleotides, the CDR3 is TGCGCCAGCAGCTTTTTTGCGGGAGGGAACACCGGGGAGCTGTTTTTT. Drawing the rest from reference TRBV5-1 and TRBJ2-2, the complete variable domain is KAGVTQTPRYLIKTRGQQVTLSCSPISGHRSVSWYQQTPGQGLQFLFEYFSETQRNKGNFPGRFSGRQFSNSRSEMNVSTLELGDSALYLCASSFFAGGNTGELFFGEGSRLTVL.

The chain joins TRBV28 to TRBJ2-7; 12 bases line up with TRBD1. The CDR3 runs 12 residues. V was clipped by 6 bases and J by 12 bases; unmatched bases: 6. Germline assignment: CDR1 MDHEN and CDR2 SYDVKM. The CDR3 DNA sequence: TGTGCCAGCAGGGGACAGGGGGCTCTTCTGTACTTC. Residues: CASRGQGALLYF.

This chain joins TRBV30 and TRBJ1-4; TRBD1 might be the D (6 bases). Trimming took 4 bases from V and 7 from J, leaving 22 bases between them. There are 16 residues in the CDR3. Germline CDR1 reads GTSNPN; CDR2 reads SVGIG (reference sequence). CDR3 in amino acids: CAWKPPEGRGAEKLFF. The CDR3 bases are TGTGCCTGGAAGCCCCCGGAGGGACGGGGGGCTGAAAAACTGTTTTTT. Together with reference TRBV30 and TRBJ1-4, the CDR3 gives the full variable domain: SQTIHQWPATLVQPVGSPLSLECTVEGTSNPNLYWYRQAAGRGLQLLFYSVGIGQISSEVPQNLSASRPQDRQFILSSKKLLLSDSGFYLCAWKPPEGRGAEKLFFGSGTQLSVL.

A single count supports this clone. CDR3 residues: CSATVAYGYTF. CDR3 in DNA: TGCAGTGCTACCGTCGCATATGGCTACACCTTC. This chain connects TRBV20-1 to TRBJ1-2; no firm D call. The V end lost 4 bases, the J end lost 5 bases, and 8 bases lay between the germline ends. Germline V gene sequence: CDR1 DFQATT, CDR2 SNEGSKA (reference sequence). The CDR3 spans 11 residues.

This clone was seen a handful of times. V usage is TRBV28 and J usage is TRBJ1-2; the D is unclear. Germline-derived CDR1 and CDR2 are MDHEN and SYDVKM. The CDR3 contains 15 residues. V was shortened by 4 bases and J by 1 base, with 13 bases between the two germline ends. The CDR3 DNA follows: TGTGCCAGCAGTTCCCGACCGGAGGTTAACTATGGCTACACCTTC. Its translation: CASSSRPEVNYGYTF.

The CDR3 is CASSWAGGANTGELFF. In DNA, the CDR3 is TGTGCCAGCAGCTGGGCCGGGGGGGCGAACACCGGGGAGCTGTTTTTT. The chain combines TRBV14 with TRBJ2-2; 8 nucleotides align to TRBD2. Germline V gives CDR1 SGHDN, CDR2 FVKESK. The CDR3 sequence is 16 residues long. V shed 5 bases, J shed 0 bases, and the junction held 5 bases outside the gene matches.

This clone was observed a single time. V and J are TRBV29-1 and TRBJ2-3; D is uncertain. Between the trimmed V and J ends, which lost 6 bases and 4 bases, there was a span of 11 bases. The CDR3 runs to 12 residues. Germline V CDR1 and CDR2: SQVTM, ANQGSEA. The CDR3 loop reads CSVNHGPDTQYF. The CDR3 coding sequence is TGCAGCGTCAACCACGGCCCAGATACGCAGTATTTT.

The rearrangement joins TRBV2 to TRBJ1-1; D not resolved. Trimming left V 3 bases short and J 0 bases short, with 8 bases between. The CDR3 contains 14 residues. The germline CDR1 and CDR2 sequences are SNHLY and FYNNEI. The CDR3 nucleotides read TGTGCCAGCAGTGACCCAGGAGTGAACACTGAAGCTTTCTTT. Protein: CASSDPGVNTEAFF.

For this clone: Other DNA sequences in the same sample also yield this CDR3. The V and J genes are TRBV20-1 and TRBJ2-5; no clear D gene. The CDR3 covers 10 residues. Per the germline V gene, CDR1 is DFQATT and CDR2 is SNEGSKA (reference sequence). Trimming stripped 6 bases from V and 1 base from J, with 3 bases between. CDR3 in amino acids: CSAFQETQYF. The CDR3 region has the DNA TGCAGTGCATTCCAAGAGACCCAGTACTTC.

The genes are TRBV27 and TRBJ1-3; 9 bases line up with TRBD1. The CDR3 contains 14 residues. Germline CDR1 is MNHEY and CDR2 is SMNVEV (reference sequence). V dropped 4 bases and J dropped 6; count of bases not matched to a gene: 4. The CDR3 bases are TGTGCCAGCAGTTCTCGGACAGGGGTAAACACCATATATTTT. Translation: CASSSRTGVNTIYF.

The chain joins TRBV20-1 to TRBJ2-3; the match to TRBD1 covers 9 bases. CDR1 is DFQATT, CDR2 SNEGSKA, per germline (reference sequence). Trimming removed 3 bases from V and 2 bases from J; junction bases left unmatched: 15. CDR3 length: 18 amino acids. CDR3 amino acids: CSASITVAGTGTTDTQYF. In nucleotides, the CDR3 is TGCAGTGCTAGTATTACCGTTGCCGGGACAGGGACCACAGATACGCAGTATTTT.

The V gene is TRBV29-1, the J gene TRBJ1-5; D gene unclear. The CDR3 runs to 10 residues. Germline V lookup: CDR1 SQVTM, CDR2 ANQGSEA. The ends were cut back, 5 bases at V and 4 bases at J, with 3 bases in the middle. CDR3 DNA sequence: TGCAGCGTTCCGAATCAGCCCCAGCATTTT. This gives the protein CSVPNQPQHF.

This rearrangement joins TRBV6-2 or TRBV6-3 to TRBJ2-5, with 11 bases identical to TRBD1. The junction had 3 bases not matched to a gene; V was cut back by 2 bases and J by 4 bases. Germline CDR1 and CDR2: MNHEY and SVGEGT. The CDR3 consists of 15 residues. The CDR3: CASSYPGTGGETQYF. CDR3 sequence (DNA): TGTGCCAGCAGTTACCCGGGGACAGGGGGAGAGACCCAGTACTTC.

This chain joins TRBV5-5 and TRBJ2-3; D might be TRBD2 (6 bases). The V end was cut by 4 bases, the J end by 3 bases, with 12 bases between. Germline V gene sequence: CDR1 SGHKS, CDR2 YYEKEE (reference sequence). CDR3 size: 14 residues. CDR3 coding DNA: TGTGCCAGCAGCCTTAGCGGACAAACAGATACGCAGTATTTT. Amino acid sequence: CASSLSGQTDTQYF.

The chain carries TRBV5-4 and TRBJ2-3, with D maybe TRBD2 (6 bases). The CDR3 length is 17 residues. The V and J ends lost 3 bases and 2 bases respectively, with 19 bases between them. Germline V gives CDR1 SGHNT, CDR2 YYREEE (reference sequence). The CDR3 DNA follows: TGTGCCAGCAGCTCGAAGGGAGGCGGGGAACTCACAGATACGCAGTATTTT. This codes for CASSSKGGGELTDTQYF.

The CDR3 nucleotides are TGTGCCAGCAGCCCGCCGGGACTGAGTTACGAGCAGTACTTC. Its translation is CASSPPGLSYEQYF. V is TRBV3-1 (or the pseudogene TRBV3-2) and J is TRBJ2-7, with D possibly being TRBD2 (6 bases). This CDR3 comprises 14 residues. Trimming cost V 4 bases and J 4 bases, with 14 bases left between them. Germline V gene data show CDR1 as LGHDT and CDR2 as YNNKEL (reference sequence).

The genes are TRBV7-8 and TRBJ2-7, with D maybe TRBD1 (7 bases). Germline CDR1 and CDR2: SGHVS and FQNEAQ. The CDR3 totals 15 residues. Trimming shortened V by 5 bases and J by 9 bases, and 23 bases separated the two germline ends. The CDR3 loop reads CASSAGTARYAGQYF. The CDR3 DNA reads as TGTGCCAGCAGCGCGGGGACAGCCCGATATGCCGGGCAGTACTTC.

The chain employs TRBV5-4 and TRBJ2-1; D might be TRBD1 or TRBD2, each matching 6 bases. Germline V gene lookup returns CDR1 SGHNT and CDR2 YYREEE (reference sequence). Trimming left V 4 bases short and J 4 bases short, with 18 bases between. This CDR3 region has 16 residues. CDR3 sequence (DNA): TGTGCCAGCAGCCCCGACCGGGGGACAACATACAATGAGCAGTTCTTC. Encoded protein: CASSPDRGTTYNEQFF.

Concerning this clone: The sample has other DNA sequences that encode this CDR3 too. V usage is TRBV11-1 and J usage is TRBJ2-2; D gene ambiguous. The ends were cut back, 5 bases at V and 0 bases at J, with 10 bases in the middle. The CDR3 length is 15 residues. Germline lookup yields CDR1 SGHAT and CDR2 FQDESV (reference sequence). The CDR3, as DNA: TGTGCCAGCAGCGTCCATCGCGCGAACACCGGGGAGCTGTTTTTT. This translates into CASSVHRANTGELFF.

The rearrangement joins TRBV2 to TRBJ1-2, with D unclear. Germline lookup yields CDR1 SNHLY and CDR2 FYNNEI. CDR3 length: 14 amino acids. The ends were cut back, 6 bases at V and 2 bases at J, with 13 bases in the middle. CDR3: CASSANTWNYGYTF. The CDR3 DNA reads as TGTGCCAGCAGCGCAAACACATGGAACTATGGCTACACCTTC.

CDR3 DNA: TGTGCCACCAGCAGCCCGACAGGGTACGAGCAGTACTTC. Protein: CATSSPTGYEQYF. The chain carries TRBV15 and TRBJ2-7, with TRBD1 matching 7 bases. J lost 4 bases, V lost 3 bases, and 3 bases had no gene match. CDR1 is LNHNV and CDR2 is YYDKDF in the germline V gene (reference sequence). This CDR3 comprises 13 residues.